The 3 T cell receptor beta chains presented below share a single source sample, sequenced in a study of post-analysis software for immune sequencing data. These TCRs' antigens remain unknown. Study-level points and caveats: Patients used five TRBV segments, including TRBV5-6, TRBV5-1 and TRBV20-1, more often than controls.

TCR beta libraries were prepared from cDNA with unique molecular identifiers. MiXCR, applied by TCRdb to the PCR reads, yields one record per CDR3 protein. Among roughly 540,000 distinct CDR3 sequences, about a third were seen once, and the ten largest hold 4.5% to 7.5%. The material sequenced was blood. Receptors were obtained from a girl under 18 with multiple sclerosis.

The rearrangement uses TRBV20-1 and TRBJ2-3; 7 bases align to TRBD1. CDR3 length: 14 residues. Germline V gives CDR1 DFQATT, CDR2 SNEGSKA (reference sequence). Unmatched junction bases numbered 9, after V lost 4 bases and J lost 5 bases. The CDR3 reads CSATISTGRDTQYF. The DNA for the CDR3 is TGCAGTGCTACCATCTCGACAGGGCGAGATACGCAGTATTTT.

On this clonotype: A much larger clone differs by one base, so this may be a read error. DNA of the CDR3: TGTGCCATCCGGGGTGTGAACAATGGGCAGTTCTTC. Protein sequence: CAIRGVNNGQFF. The chain links TRBV10-3 to TRBJ2-1, with a weak D call TRBD2 (5 bases). Germline CDR1 is ENHRY and CDR2 is SYGVKD. CDR3 length equals 12 residues.

This clonotype was seen a few times. The chain links TRBV5-1 to TRBJ2-7; D gene uncertain. V gave up 3 bases and J gave up 7 bases, with 20 bases separating them. The CDR3 has 15 residues. Germline V gene sequence: CDR1 SGHRS, CDR2 YFSETQ. The CDR3 DNA follows: TGCGCCAGCAGCTGGACGATGGAAGGACCCGAAGAGCAGTACTTC. Translation gives CASSWTMEGPEEQYF.